The clone carrying this TCR beta chain was observed a few times. What it recognizes is unknown. This CDR3 contains 19 residues. Trimming took 1 base from V and 2 from J; bases not matched to a gene: 16. CDR1 and CDR2 from the germline V gene are MDHEN and SYDVKM. The sample belongs to a study of T cell repertoires in cytomegalovirus infection. One entry per CDR3 protein results from TCRdb running MiXCR on the reads. The table records about 770,000 distinct CDR3 sequences, 29% of them present only once. The chain is built from TRBV28 and TRBJ1-2; 7 nucleotides line up with TRBD1. This clonotype was obtained from a human donor in good health (CMV status not recorded). Some clones in this sample may be carry-over from other donors' samples. Sequenced material: cultured CD8+ T cells from PBMCs, taken from culture after CMV antigen stimulation. The CDR3, as DNA: TGTGCCAGCAGTTTATACCTGGACTTCGGACAGGTGGTGAACTATGGCTACACCTTC. As protein: CASSLYLDFGQVVNYGYTF.